The rows below give T cell receptor beta chains drawn from one sample of a study of OX40 agonist ivuxolimab in advanced cancers. Produced via immunoSEQ multiplex PCR; TCRdb's table is partial and in-frame only. The sample carries 70,000 to 85,000 clones, roughly 80% recorded once. The sample in question was CD4+ or CD8+ T cells sorted from blood, obtained in a trial of the OX40 agonist ivuxolimab. The receptors derive from an adult with an advanced solid tumor such as melanoma, head and neck, liver or kidney cancer. Each CDR3 is given with its conserved first and last residue. The D gene is left open where the match is weak. Clone size is shown for a subset of rows, as once, few, many or a class of expanded clone.

j_gene: TRBJ1-4; d_gene: .; abundance: few; v_gene: TRBV30; CDR3aa: CAWSVRVAEKLFF; CDR3nt: TGTGCCTGGAGTGTAAGGGTAGCCGAAAAACTGTTTTTT
j_gene: TRBJ2-3; d_gene: .; abundance: .; v_gene: TRBV19; CDR3aa: CASSPGDSPTDTQYF; CDR3nt: TGTGCCAGTAGTCCGGGGGACAGTCCCACAGATACGCAGTATTTT
j_gene: TRBJ2-2; d_gene: .; abundance: .; v_gene: TRBV29-1; CDR3aa: CSVRLDMTGELFF; CDR3nt: TGCAGCGTTCGGTTAGACATGACCGGGGAGCTGTTTTTT
j_gene: TRBJ2-5; d_gene: .; abundance: few; v_gene: TRBV5-1; CDR3aa: CASSLLKGQETQYF; CDR3nt: TGCGCCAGCAGCTTGCTTAAGGGGCAAGAGACCCAGTACTTC
j_gene: TRBJ1-3; d_gene: TRBD1; abundance: few; v_gene: TRBV4-2; CDR3aa: CASSHRDRAAGNTIYF; CDR3nt: TGTGCCAGCAGCCACCGGGACAGGGCAGCCGGAAACACCATATATTTT
j_gene: TRBJ2-5; d_gene: .; abundance: .; v_gene: TRBV2; CDR3aa: CASSGRETQYF; CDR3nt: TGTGCCAGCAGTGGCAGGGAGACCCAGTACTTC
j_gene: TRBJ1-1; d_gene: .; abundance: .; v_gene: TRBV6-4; CDR3aa: CASSEVYNTEAFF; CDR3nt: TGTGCCAGCAGTGAAGTTTATAACACTGAAGCTTTCTTT
j_gene: TRBJ2-7; d_gene: .; abundance: .; v_gene: TRBV5-8; CDR3aa: CASRVNPGGRIPALYEQYF; CDR3nt: TGTGCCAGCAGAGTGAACCCGGGGGGCCGGATCCCCGCATTATACGAGCAGTACTTC
j_gene: TRBJ2-5; d_gene: .; abundance: .; v_gene: TRBV29-1; CDR3aa: CSAIRTDLQETQYF; CDR3nt: TGCAGTGCGATAAGGACGGATCTCCAAGAGACCCAGTACTTC
j_gene: TRBJ1-1; d_gene: .; abundance: .; v_gene: TRBV18; CDR3aa: CASSPDGTMNTEAFF; CDR3nt: TGTGCCAGCTCACCGGACGGTACAATGAACACTGAAGCTTTCTTT
j_gene: TRBJ2-3; d_gene: .; abundance: few; v_gene: TRBV5-1; CDR3aa: CASKGVGTDTQYF; CDR3nt: TGCGCCAGCAAGGGAGTCGGGACAGATACGCAGTATTTT
j_gene: TRBJ2-1; d_gene: .; abundance: .; v_gene: TRBV9; CDR3aa: CASSVGGGTNEQFF; CDR3nt: TGTGCCAGCAGCGTAGGTGGCGGGACTAATGAGCAGTTCTTC
j_gene: TRBJ1-6; d_gene: .; abundance: .; v_gene: TRBV6-5; CDR3aa: CASSYFRQMISPLHF; CDR3nt: TGTGCCAGCAGTTACTTTCGGCAGATGATTTCACCCCTCCACTTT
j_gene: TRBJ2-2; d_gene: .; abundance: .; v_gene: TRBV30; CDR3aa: CAWTLRAVTGELFF; CDR3nt: TGTGCCTGGACCCTGAGGGCGGTCACCGGGGAGCTGTTTTTT
j_gene: TRBJ1-1; d_gene: .; abundance: few; v_gene: TRBV19; CDR3aa: CASKRPNTEAFF; CDR3nt: TGTGCCAGTAAACGACCGAACACTGAAGCTTTCTTT
j_gene: TRBJ2-2; d_gene: .; abundance: .; v_gene: TRBV4-3; CDR3aa: CASSQERTGELFF; CDR3nt: TGCGCCAGCAGCCAAGAGCGGACCGGGGAGCTGTTTTTT
j_gene: TRBJ1-5; d_gene: .; abundance: .; v_gene: TRBV7-2; CDR3aa: CASSREYGNQPQHF; CDR3nt: TGTGCCAGCAGCCGGGAGTACGGCAATCAGCCCCAGCATTTT
j_gene: TRBJ2-6; d_gene: .; abundance: .; v_gene: TRBV7-2; CDR3aa: CASSLGPSSGANVLTF; CDR3nt: TGTGCCAGCAGCTTAGGACCGAGCTCTGGGGCCAACGTCCTGACTTTC
j_gene: TRBJ2-7; d_gene: TRBD1; abundance: once; v_gene: TRBV7-6; CDR3aa: CASSPQQGGSYEQYF; CDR3nt: TGTGCCAGCAGCCCCCAACAGGGGGGCTCCTACGAGCAGTACTTC
j_gene: TRBJ1-1; d_gene: .; abundance: .; v_gene: TRBV6-1; CDR3aa: CASSRLDTEAFF; CDR3nt: TGTGCCAGCAGTCGTTTGGACACTGAAGCTTTCTTT
j_gene: TRBJ2-4; d_gene: TRBD1; abundance: .; v_gene: TRBV27; CDR3aa: CASSPRDRGNIQYF; CDR3nt: TGTGCCAGCAGCCCCCGGGACAGGGGTAACATTCAGTACTTC
j_gene: TRBJ1-3; d_gene: .; abundance: .; v_gene: TRBV7-2; CDR3aa: CASGGGVSGNTIYF; CDR3nt: TGTGCCAGCGGAGGGGGAGTATCTGGAAACACCATATATTTT
j_gene: TRBJ2-1; d_gene: .; abundance: .; v_gene: TRBV5-1; CDR3aa: CASSLSGSSGNEQFF; CDR3nt: TGCGCCAGCAGCTTGAGTGGAAGTAGCGGCAATGAGCAGTTCTTC
j_gene: TRBJ2-1; d_gene: TRBD2; abundance: .; v_gene: TRBV7-3; CDR3aa: CASSLKPSGSLYNEQFF; CDR3nt: TGTGCCAGCAGCTTAAAGCCCAGCGGGAGCCTCTACAATGAGCAGTTCTTC
j_gene: TRBJ2-5; d_gene: .; abundance: .; v_gene: TRBV7-2; CDR3aa: CASSLGGLAAQETQYF; CDR3nt: TGTGCCAGCAGCTTAGGGGGGCTAGCGGCACAAGAGACCCAGTACTTC
j_gene: TRBJ2-7; d_gene: TRBD2; abundance: .; v_gene: TRBV5-4; CDR3aa: CASSLSRGENEQYF; CDR3nt: TGTGCCAGCAGCTTATCCCGGGGGGAGAACGAGCAGTACTTC
j_gene: TRBJ1-4; d_gene: .; abundance: .; v_gene: TRBV6-1; CDR3aa: CASSGASEKLFF; CDR3nt: TGTGCCAGCAGTGGGGCAAGTGAAAAACTGTTTTTT
j_gene: TRBJ2-6; d_gene: .; abundance: .; v_gene: TRBV4-1; CDR3aa: CASSQIDLGLTGANVLTF; CDR3nt: TGCGCCAGCAGCCAAATCGATCTGGGGTTAACTGGGGCCAACGTCCTGACTTTC
j_gene: TRBJ2-1; d_gene: .; abundance: .; v_gene: TRBV6-1; CDR3aa: CASSARTIHNEQFF; CDR3nt: TGTGCCAGCAGTGCCAGGACTATTCACAATGAGCAGTTCTTC
j_gene: TRBJ2-3; d_gene: TRBD1; abundance: .; v_gene: TRBV2; CDR3aa: CASRKDRAGGTQYF; CDR3nt: TGTGCCAGCAGGAAGGACAGGGCAGGCGGTACGCAGTATTTT
j_gene: TRBJ2-7; d_gene: .; abundance: once; v_gene: TRBV6-5; CDR3aa: CASSYRKNYEQYF; CDR3nt: TGTGCCAGCAGTTACAGGAAAAACTACGAGCAGTACTTC
j_gene: TRBJ1-1; d_gene: .; abundance: once; v_gene: TRBV27; CDR3aa: CASSLSPSLNTEAFF; CDR3nt: TGTGCCAGCAGTTTATCTCCGTCTTTGAACACTGAAGCTTTCTTT
j_gene: TRBJ1-5; d_gene: .; abundance: .; v_gene: TRBV27; CDR3aa: CASRSSQPQHF; CDR3nt: TGTGCCAGCAGGTCGAGCCAGCCCCAGCATTTT
j_gene: TRBJ1-5; d_gene: TRBD1; abundance: .; v_gene: TRBV7-2; CDR3aa: CASRQGVNSNQPQHF; CDR3nt: TGTGCCAGCAGACAGGGGGTTAATAGCAATCAGCCCCAGCATTTT
j_gene: TRBJ2-5; d_gene: .; abundance: .; v_gene: TRBV5-5; CDR3aa: CASSLFPGLSQETQYF; CDR3nt: TGTGCCAGCAGCTTGTTCCCGGGTCTATCTCAAGAGACCCAGTACTTC
j_gene: TRBJ2-7; d_gene: TRBD2; abundance: .; v_gene: TRBV7-2; CDR3aa: CASSLGFGLVYEQYF; CDR3nt: TGTGCCAGCAGCTTAGGTTTCGGACTAGTCTACGAGCAGTACTTC
j_gene: TRBJ2-3; d_gene: TRBD1; abundance: .; v_gene: TRBV7-2; CDR3aa: CASSLVVGTGSDTQYF; CDR3nt: TGTGCCAGCAGCTTAGTTGTTGGGACAGGGAGTGATACGCAGTATTTT
j_gene: TRBJ1-4; d_gene: .; abundance: .; v_gene: TRBV19; CDR3aa: CASSIFSGGATNEKLFF; CDR3nt: TGTGCCAGTAGTATATTTTCCGGGGGCGCAACTAATGAAAAACTGTTTTTT
j_gene: TRBJ2-7; d_gene: .; abundance: .; v_gene: TRBV5-4; CDR3aa: CASSRAGGNRYEQYF; CDR3nt: TGTGCCAGCAGCCGAGCTGGGGGGAACCGCTACGAGCAGTACTTC
j_gene: TRBJ1-2; d_gene: .; abundance: few; v_gene: TRBV19; CDR3aa: CASSMGRYYGYTF; CDR3nt: TGTGCCAGTAGTATGGGGCGGTACTATGGCTACACCTTC
j_gene: TRBJ1-2; d_gene: .; abundance: .; v_gene: TRBV7-9; CDR3aa: CASSLFGSYGYTF; CDR3nt: TGTGCCAGCAGCTTGTTTGGCAGCTATGGCTACACCTTC
j_gene: TRBJ2-3; d_gene: .; abundance: .; v_gene: TRBV27; CDR3aa: CASSLPPGQPTDTQYF; CDR3nt: TGTGCCAGCAGTTTGCCCCCAGGACAGCCCACAGATACGCAGTATTTT
j_gene: TRBJ2-3; d_gene: .; abundance: .; v_gene: TRBV2; CDR3aa: CASSQRAVTGTDTQYF; CDR3nt: TGTGCCAGCAGTCAACGAGCAGTAACCGGCACAGATACGCAGTATTTT
j_gene: TRBJ2-2; d_gene: TRBD1; abundance: .; v_gene: TRBV5-1; CDR3aa: CASSLIGTANTGELFF; CDR3nt: TGCGCCAGCAGCTTGATCGGGACAGCGAACACCGGGGAGCTGTTTTTT
j_gene: TRBJ2-4; d_gene: .; abundance: .; v_gene: TRBV6-5; CDR3aa: CASTRTGRQNIQYF; CDR3nt: TGTGCCAGCACCCGAACGGGGAGGCAAAACATTCAGTACTTC
j_gene: TRBJ1-2; d_gene: .; abundance: .; v_gene: TRBV2; CDR3aa: CASSANGNYGYTF; CDR3nt: TGTGCCAGCAGTGCGAACGGAAACTATGGCTACACCTTC
j_gene: TRBJ2-6; d_gene: .; abundance: .; v_gene: TRBV15; CDR3aa: CATSRAAAGSGANVLTF; CDR3nt: TGTGCCACCAGCAGAGCAGCCGCCGGCTCTGGGGCCAACGTCCTGACTTTC
j_gene: TRBJ1-3; d_gene: .; abundance: .; v_gene: TRBV19; CDR3aa: CARRGLGRSSGNTIYF; CDR3nt: TGTGCCAGAAGGGGCCTGGGACGGAGCTCTGGAAACACCATATATTTT
j_gene: TRBJ2-7; d_gene: TRBD1; abundance: .; v_gene: TRBV6-5; CDR3aa: CATRTPGQRAYEQYF; CDR3nt: TGTGCCACCCGGACGCCGGGACAGCGAGCCTACGAGCAGTACTTC
j_gene: TRBJ2-1; d_gene: .; abundance: .; v_gene: TRBV11-2; CDR3aa: CASSLGGHNSYNEQFF; CDR3nt: TGTGCCAGCAGCTTGGGGGGGCATAACTCCTACAATGAGCAGTTCTTC
j_gene: TRBJ2-6; d_gene: .; abundance: .; v_gene: TRBV7-8; CDR3aa: CASSLSAVGGANVLTF; CDR3nt: TGTGCCAGCAGCTTATCGGCGGTGGGGGGGGCCAACGTCCTGACTTTC
j_gene: TRBJ2-1; d_gene: TRBD1; abundance: .; v_gene: TRBV5-1; CDR3aa: CASTDRQGAYNEQFF; CDR3nt: TGCGCCAGCACCGATCGACAGGGGGCGTACAATGAGCAGTTCTTC
j_gene: TRBJ2-2; d_gene: TRBD2; abundance: .; v_gene: TRBV5-6; CDR3aa: CASSFRSGDNTGELFF; CDR3nt: TGTGCCAGCAGCTTCCGGAGCGGGGACAACACCGGGGAGCTGTTTTTT
j_gene: TRBJ2-3; d_gene: TRBD2; abundance: once; v_gene: TRBV7-9; CDR3aa: CASSERLASSTDTQYF; CDR3nt: TGTGCCAGCAGCGAACGACTAGCCTCTAGCACAGATACGCAGTATTTT
j_gene: TRBJ1-3; d_gene: .; abundance: .; v_gene: TRBV11-2; CDR3aa: CASSFRGLSGNTIYF; CDR3nt: TGTGCCAGCAGCTTCAGAGGCCTCTCTGGAAACACCATATATTTT